The sequence of this TCR beta chain was determined in a study of OX40 agonist ivuxolimab in advanced cancers. At the level of the study: A male proportion of about 86% was recorded, with mean age about 62 years and range roughly 23 to 85. General study results and limits: CD4+ and CD8+ T cells in blood underwent clonal expansion by week 6 at 0.1 to 3.0 mg/kg.

The germline V gene has CDR1 LNHNV and CDR2 YYDKDF (reference sequence). V lost 5 bases, J lost 2 bases, and 9 bases stayed unmatched. The CDR3 extends over 16 amino acids. The data were produced by immunoSEQ multiplex PCR, yet TCRdb's version contains in-frame clones alone and is incomplete. The table shows 50,000 or so clones, with around four fifths occurring only once. With respect to this clone: No antigen is known for it.

The chain joins TRBV15 to TRBJ2-7; 10 bases match TRBD1. Here the sequenced sample was CD4+ or CD8+ T cells sorted from blood, taken in a trial of the OX40 agonist ivuxolimab. The origin of this receptor is an adult with an advanced solid tumor such as melanoma, head and neck, liver or kidney cancer. The CDR3 region is CATSPGGGTGAYEQYF. The CDR3 DNA reads as TGTGCCACCAGCCCGGGGGGTGGGACAGGGGCCTACGAGCAGTACTTC.